This T cell receptor beta chain derives from a study of CD8 T cells in ankylosing spondylitis. The sample holds a few counts of this clonotype. Its antigen is currently unknown. General observations from the study: Disease-associated clones were reportedly significantly overrepresented in matched ankylosing spondylitis synovial fluid. Characteristic, it appeared, of ankylosing spondylitis blood was a TCR beta motif of eight highly homologous variants.

A quantitative 5'-RACE method, one with molecular barcodes, was used to make TCR beta libraries. From the 5' RACE reads, TCRdb called clonotypes with MiXCR, one entry per CDR3 protein. Here the sample spans a few hundred thousand distinct CDR3 sequences, 15% to 20% being singletons. V gave up 6 bases and J gave up 5 bases, with 13 bases separating them. The CDR3 is 13 amino acids. Germline lookup yields CDR1 MNHNS and CDR2 SASEGT. The sequenced sample was blood, either unsorted or a sorted T cell fraction (not recorded which). The chain joins TRBV6-1 to TRBJ1-2; tentative D call: TRBD1 (5 bases). This receptor was obtained from a male donor with ankylosing spondylitis or in good health (not recorded which). CDR3 residues: CASSGTALYGYTF. The CDR3 DNA sequence: TGTGCCAGCAGCGGGACGGCACTTTATGGCTACACCTTC.